The 30 T cell receptor beta chains given below trace back to one sample, sequenced in a study of beta chain features in type 1 diabetes (dated by TCRdb to the late 2010s). The library came from the immunoSEQ multiplex PCR assay. The High Capacity cDNA Reverse Transcription Kit was used to reverse transcribe all of the isolated RNA, meaning that expressed TCRB transcripts were what got sequenced. The source is immuneACCESS, and TCRdb retained only in-frame sequences with V and J called. Part of the clones is not carried over; for the studies checked, unresolved V genes explain less than half of this, and the remainder is unexplained. The table for this sample lists 350,000 to 400,000 clones; about 16% of them were counted only once. About 0.019% of the sample is in the top ten clones. The specimen sequenced was naive CD4+ T cells from blood. What this sample's cell subset or site label stands for: true naive CD4+ T cells. All receptors derive from a woman between 18 and 30 years old in good health.

The gene calls are TRBV7-9 and TRBJ2-7; D is possibly TRBD1 (6 bases). The CDR3 contains 14 residues. The V gene lost 5 bases and the J gene lost 3 bases, with 14 bases spanning the gap. The germline V gene encodes CDR1 SEHNR and CDR2 FQNEAQ (reference sequence). The CDR3 sequence: CASSRPGHYYEQYF. The CDR3 nucleotides are TGTGCCAGCAGCCGGCCGGGACATTACTACGAGCAGTACTTC.

The chain employs TRBV29-1 and TRBJ2-5; the D is unclear. The J call is doubtful: the DNA matches TRBJ2-7 better. The CDR3 has 11 amino acids. Germline CDR1 is SQVTM and CDR2 is ANQGSEA. The CDR3 coding sequence is TGCAGCGTTAGAAGCTCCTACGAGCAGTACTTC. Protein sequence: CSVRSSYEQYF.

The genes are TRBV15 and TRBJ1-1; a possible D gene is TRBD1 (6 bases). Looked up from germline, CDR1 is LNHNV and CDR2 is YYDKDF (reference sequence). Between the trimmed V and J ends, which lost 1 base and 10 bases, there was a span of 13 bases. This CDR3 is 13 amino acids long. DNA for the CDR3: TGTGCCACCAGCAGAGGAGAACAGGGAGTAGCTTTCTTT. Its protein is CATSRGEQGVAFF.

The chain has TRBV28 and TRBJ2-2, with D possibly matching TRBD1 (5 bases). This CDR3 is 12 amino acids long. Germline values: CDR1 MDHEN, CDR2 SYDVKM. Trimming pared 5 bases from V and 8 bases from J, leaving 9 bases between. The DNA for the CDR3 is TGTGCCAGCAGTGTACCAGGGGGGGAGCTGTTTTTT. Translation: CASSVPGGELFF.

The chain carries TRBV29-1 and TRBJ1-1; D ambiguous. The CDR3 covers 15 residues. Trimming cost V 3 bases and J 1 base, with 15 bases left between them. Germline CDR1 SQVTM, CDR2 ANQGSEA. CDR3 nucleotides: TGCAGCGTTGAGAGTGCGGGCAAGCAGAACACTGAAGCTTTCTTT. Protein sequence: CSVESAGKQNTEAFF.

This clone was detected a few times. The V and J genes are TRBV5-6 and TRBJ2-3; 9 bases line up with TRBD1. Losses at the gene ends were 0 bases for V and 2 bases for J; bases not matched to a gene: 4. The CDR3 extends over 16 amino acids. The germline V gene has CDR1 SGHDT and CDR2 YYEEEE. The CDR3 spells CASSLAGTGYTDTQYF. In DNA form, the CDR3 reads TGTGCCAGCAGCTTGGCCGGGACAGGGTACACAGATACGCAGTATTTT.

CDR3 sequence (DNA): TGCGCCAGCAGCTTGAACAGGGGGCGTCGCACAGATACGCAGTATTTT. This encodes CASSLNRGRRTDTQYF. This chain joins TRBV5-1 and TRBJ2-3; 9 positions match TRBD1. Germline trimming cut 1 base from V and 1 base from J; bases unmatched to any gene: 4. The CDR3 loop spans 16 amino acids. The germline gives CDR1 SGHRS, CDR2 YFSETQ. Drawing the rest from reference TRBV5-1 and TRBJ2-3, the complete variable domain is KAGVTQTPRYLIKTRGQQVTLSCSPISGHRSVSWYQQTPGQGLQFLFEYFSETQRNKGNFPGRFSGRQFSNSRSEMNVSTLELGDSALYLCASSLNRGRRTDTQYFGPGTRLTVL.

In DNA, the CDR3 is TGTGCCATCAGTGGGGGCGGGATCCGGACTGAAGCTTTCTTT. Amino acids: CAISGGGIRTEAFF. The J gene is TRBJ1-1, the V gene TRBV10-3; D possibly corresponds to TRBD1 (5 bases). From germline, CDR1 is ENHRY and CDR2 SYGVKD. This CDR3 is built from 14 residues. With 4 bases removed from V and 5 bases from J, the gap between germline ends came to 14 bases.

This clone came up a few times. The chain joins TRBV29-1 to TRBJ1-2; D is unclear. Trimming cost V 1 base and J 0 bases, with 12 bases left between them. The CDR3 covers 15 residues. Germline V lookup: CDR1 SQVTM, CDR2 ANQGSEA. CDR3 nucleotide sequence: TGCAGCGTTGAAGGATTGAGGTTTTCTAACTATGGCTACACCTTC. This encodes CSVEGLRFSNYGYTF.

This clone was counted between two and nine times. The chain couples TRBV19 to TRBJ2-1; 9 bases match TRBD2. Germline CDR1 reads LNHDA; CDR2 reads SQIVND (reference sequence). V was clipped by 3 bases and J by 9 bases; unmatched bases: 9. This CDR3 contains 15 residues. The chain's CDR3 is CASSINSGSGPEQFF. CDR3 bases: TGTGCCAGTAGTATCAATAGCGGGAGCGGTCCTGAGCAGTTCTTC.

This chain joins TRBV5-1 and TRBJ2-3; the D gene is possibly TRBD2 (6 bases). This CDR3 has 14 amino acids. V dropped 2 bases and J dropped 2 bases, with 9 bases sitting between them. The germline gives CDR1 SGHRS, CDR2 YFSETQ. The CDR3 protein is CASSFSGDTDTQYF. The CDR3 bases are TGCGCCAGCAGCTTTTCGGGGGACACAGATACGCAGTATTTT.

This chain uses TRBV9 with TRBJ2-1; D possibly corresponds to TRBD2 (5 bases). V was shortened by 4 bases and J by 8 bases, with 25 bases between the two germline ends. Germline CDR1 reads SGDLS; CDR2 reads YYNGEE. This CDR3 comprises 17 residues. CDR3 protein: CASSPQRWPQSEDEQFF. The CDR3 nucleotides are TGTGCCAGCAGCCCACAACGCTGGCCGCAGTCGGAGGATGAGCAGTTCTTC.

The V gene is TRBV2, the J gene TRBJ2-5, with 12 bases identical to TRBD2. The germline CDR1 and CDR2 sequences are SNHLY and FYNNEI. The CDR3 runs to 14 residues. After removal of 8 bases from V and 5 bases from J, the junction contained 6 bases not matched to a gene. For the CDR3, the DNA is TGTGCCAGCTCACTAGCGGGAGGACGTGAGACCCAGTACTTC. Its protein product is CASSLAGGRETQYF.

In the case of this clone: Other DNA variants within this sample encode the same CDR3. The chain uses TRBV30 and TRBJ2-3, with 8 positions matching TRBD1. V trimming: 3 bases; J trimming: 4 bases; junction bases outside the gene matches: 0. The CDR3 has 12 residues. CDR1 and CDR2 (germline): GTSNPN, SVGIG (reference sequence). In DNA form, the CDR3 reads TGTGCCTGGAGACAGGGGGCAGATACGCAGTATTTT. This codes for CAWRQGADTQYF.

As for this clone: The same CDR3 arises from other DNA sequences in this sample as well. This chain connects TRBV5-1 to TRBJ1-2; no definite D call. V was cut by 4 bases and J by 3 bases, with 7 bases left in between. From germline, CDR1 is SGHRS and CDR2 YFSETQ. CDR3 length: 12 residues. The CDR3 here is CASSPGDYGYTF. In DNA, the CDR3 is TGCGCCAGCAGCCCCGGGGACTATGGCTACACCTTC.

A few counts support this clone. The same CDR3 can be traced to other DNA sequences in this sample. V and J are TRBV29-1 and TRBJ1-1; D gene uncertain. The CDR3 has 13 residues. The V gene lost 5 bases and the J gene lost 2 bases, with 12 bases spanning the gap. Germline lookup yields CDR1 SQVTM and CDR2 ANQGSEA. CDR3 sequence reads: CSVSGLSNTEAFF. CDR3 in DNA: TGCAGCGTTAGCGGACTCAGTAACACTGAAGCTTTCTTT. The full variable domain, in which reference TRBV29-1 and TRBJ1-1 provide the parts outside the CDR3, is SAVISQKPSRDICQRGTSLTIQCQVDSQVTMMFWYRQQPGQSLTLIATANQGSEATYESGFVIDKFPISRPNLTFSTLTVSNMSPEDSSIYLCSVSGLSNTEAFFGQGTRLTVV.

This chain connects TRBV5-1 to TRBJ2-5; D might be TRBD1 (5 bases). Trimming took off 2 bases at V and 3 bases at J, with 11 bases between the two ends. The CDR3 loop spans 14 amino acids. Germline V gene sequence: CDR1 SGHRS, CDR2 YFSETQ. The CDR3 reads CASSLELQEETQYF. CDR3 sequence (DNA): TGCGCCAGCAGCTTAGAGTTACAGGAAGAGACCCAGTACTTC.

The chain combines TRBV6-6 with TRBJ2-1, with a possible D match to TRBD1 (5 bases). The CDR3 sequence is 12 residues long. Germline V CDR1 and CDR2: MNHNY, SVGAGI (reference sequence). V was shortened by 8 bases and J by 9 bases, with 14 bases between the two germline ends. In DNA, the CDR3 is TGTGCCAGCTGCAGAAGGGGAACTGAGCAGTTCTTC. It yields the protein CASCRRGTEQFF.

J is TRBJ2-2 and V is TRBV5-1; D perhaps matches TRBD1 (6 bases). The germline CDR1 and CDR2 sequences are SGHRS and YFSETQ. Trimming stripped 6 bases from V and 2 bases from J, with 14 bases between. The CDR3 spans 15 residues. CDR3 residues: CASNPRDTNTGELFF. CDR3 sequence (DNA): TGCGCCAGCAACCCCCGGGACACCAACACCGGGGAGCTGTTTTTT.

The chain links TRBV29-1 to TRBJ2-2; D is unclear. Germline V lookup: CDR1 SQVTM, CDR2 ANQGSEA. V gave up 6 bases and J gave up 4 bases, with 12 bases separating them. The CDR3 is 13 residues long. CDR3 bases: TGCAGCGTCGGCGACACCTTCACCGGGGAGCTGTTTTTT. Translating gives CSVGDTFTGELFF.

This chain uses TRBV5-1 with TRBJ2-7, with TRBD1 matching over 7 bases. Germline V CDR1 and CDR2: SGHRS, YFSETQ. The CDR3 extends over 15 amino acids. With 1 base clipped from V and 6 bases from J, the junction kept 10 bases outside the gene matches. The CDR3 coding sequence is TGCGCCAGCAGCTTGCCGACAGGGAGCCTCGTCGAGCAGTACTTC. It encodes CASSLPTGSLVEQYF.

This clone was observed a handful of times. CDR3 in DNA: TGTGCCAGCAGCTTAGCGCTTGGCAGTGAAGCTTTCTTT. This gives the protein CASSLALGSEAFF. The chain couples TRBV7-9 to TRBJ1-1; no firm D call. V was trimmed by 0 bases and J by 7 bases, leaving 9 bases between them. The CDR3 runs 13 residues. The germline CDR1 and CDR2 sequences are SEHNR and FQNEAQ (reference sequence).

In its sample, this clone was seen a few times. The V gene is TRBV9, the J gene TRBJ2-7, with 8 nucleotides matching TRBD2. This CDR3 contains 15 residues. The V gene end was trimmed by 0 bases and the J gene end by 1 base; junction bases not matched to a gene: 3. CDR1 and CDR2 from the germline V gene are SGDLS and YYNGEE. CDR3 in DNA: TGTGCCAGCAGCGTAGGGCAGCGGGGGTCCTACGAGCAGTACTTC. Its translation: CASSVGQRGSYEQYF.

There are a few counts of this clone. V usage is TRBV30 and J usage is TRBJ1-2, with 7 bases identical to TRBD1. The V gene end was trimmed by 0 bases and the J gene end by 4 bases; junction bases not matched to a gene: 5. The CDR3 totals 14 residues. CDR1 is GTSNPN and CDR2 is SVGIG in the germline V gene (reference sequence). For the CDR3, the DNA is TGTGCCTGGAGTGTACAACAGGGGCCCTATGGCTACACCTTC. Translation: CAWSVQQGPYGYTF.

This clone was seen only a few times. The J gene is TRBJ2-7, the V gene TRBV18, with 7 bases identical to TRBD1. With 2 bases clipped from V and 5 bases from J, the junction kept 9 bases outside the gene matches. The CDR3 is 15 amino acids. The germline gives CDR1 KGHSH, CDR2 LQKENI. The CDR3: CASSPTVTGFDEQYF. The CDR3 nucleotides are TGTGCCAGCTCACCAACCGTGACAGGGTTCGACGAGCAGTACTTC.

This clone was found once. The chain links TRBV7-3 to TRBJ2-3; 11 bases match TRBD2. The V segment lost 5 bases and the J segment 4 bases; nucleotides outside the gene matches: 8. The CDR3 has 16 amino acids. Germline V lookup: CDR1 SGHTA, CDR2 FQGTGA. The CDR3 DNA is TGTGCCAGCAGCGACTTCACTAGCGGGAGTCCAGATACGCAGTATTTT. It is translated as CASSDFTSGSPDTQYF.

The CDR3: CASRSTGRNGYTF. In DNA form, the CDR3 reads TGTGCCAGCAGATCGACAGGGAGAAATGGCTACACCTTC. The chain is built from TRBV28 and TRBJ1-2; 7 bases are shared with TRBD1. V trimming: 6 bases; J trimming: 6 bases; junction bases outside the gene matches: 7. Germline assignment: CDR1 MDHEN and CDR2 SYDVKM. There are 13 residues in the CDR3.

V usage is TRBV9 and J usage is TRBJ2-3, with D uncertain. CDR3 length equals 10 residues. Trimming took off 3 bases at V and 8 bases at J, with 4 bases between the two ends. Germline loops: CDR1 SGDLS, CDR2 YYNGEE. The CDR3 nucleotides read TGTGCCAGCAGCGGAGCTACGCAGTATTTT. Translated, it gives CASSGATQYF.

This clone is a singleton in its sample. V usage is TRBV7-9 and J usage is TRBJ2-5, with 15 bases matching TRBD2. The CDR3 is 16 amino acids. CDR1 and CDR2 (germline): SEHNR, FQNEAQ (reference sequence). J gave up 5 bases and V 4 bases, and 5 bases lay outside the gene matches. CDR3 sequence (DNA): TGTGCCAGCAGCTCGCCCGGGACTAGCGGGAGGGAGACCCAGTACTTC. Translating gives CASSSPGTSGRETQYF.

The chain recombines TRBV29-1 with TRBJ2-7, with 11 bases that match TRBD2. The germline CDR1 and CDR2 sequences are SQVTM and ANQGSEA. The CDR3 has 13 residues. Trimming removed 5 bases from V and 7 bases from J; junction bases left unmatched: 7. CDR3 residues: CSVLAGGPREQYF. CDR3 nucleotide sequence: TGCAGCGTTTTAGCGGGAGGGCCGAGGGAGCAGTACTTC.